This is a list of T cell receptor beta chains from one sample in a study of shared clonotypes between healthy human individuals. Only in-frame clones appear in the TCRdb table, and some are missing; sequencing was by immunoSEQ multiplex PCR. The table includes about 730,000 clones, roughly two thirds detected once. Sequencing input: memory CD4+ T cells sorted from blood. The receptors were sampled from a woman between 25 and 40 years old in good health. Each CDR3 is given with its conserved first and last residue. The D gene is left open where the match is weak. Only part of the rows carry a size: once, few, many, or a class if the clone is expanded.

v_call	j_call	d_call	clone_size	cdr3_nt	cdr3_aa
TRBV29-1	TRBJ1-2	TRBD1	NA	TGCAGCGCTGGCAGGGGGCAATATGGCTACACCTTC	CSAGRGQYGYTF
TRBV5-1	TRBJ1-1	NA	NA	TGCGCCAGCAGCTTGGACACCTTGAACACTGAAGCTTTCTTT	CASSLDTLNTEAFF
TRBV27	TRBJ2-4	NA	NA	TGTGCCGTGTCGCCAAGCCAAAACATTCAGTACTTC	CAVSPSQNIQYF
TRBV6-5	TRBJ2-1	NA	NA	TGTGCCAGCAGTTTTAGACAGCCTAGTAAGGACAATGAGCAGTTCTTC	CASSFRQPSKDNEQFF
TRBV10-3	TRBJ2-2	NA	NA	TGTGCCATCAGTGAGTCGGTACAGGGCACCGGGGAGCTGTTTTTT	CAISESVQGTGELFF
TRBV9	TRBJ2-7	TRBD2	NA	TGTGCCAGCAGCCCAACTAGCGGGCGTTACGAGCAGTACTTC	CASSPTSGRYEQYF
TRBV18	TRBJ1-5	NA	NA	TGTGCCAGCTCACCTGCCTCCGGTCTTCTGCAGCCCCAGCATTTT	CASSPASGLLQPQHF
TRBV14	TRBJ2-3	NA	few	TGTGCCAGCAGCCTCCGGGCCCATAGCACAGATACGCAGTATTTT	CASSLRAHSTDTQYF
TRBV5-4	TRBJ1-5	NA	NA	TGTGCCAGCAGCTTGGGGGGGTCGGTCGGCAATCAGCCCCAGCATTTT	CASSLGGSVGNQPQHF
TRBV7-2	TRBJ1-4	TRBD1	NA	TGTGCCAGCTGTGGGGACAGGAATGAAAAACTGTTTTTT	CASCGDRNEKLFF
TRBV7-2	TRBJ1-5	NA	NA	TGTGCCAGCAGCTTTGCAGTAAGCAATCAGCCCCAGCATTTT	CASSFAVSNQPQHF
TRBV7-2	TRBJ2-7	TRBD1	NA	TGTGCCAGCAGGTTAGGGACAGGGTCCTTTGAGCAGTACTTC	CASRLGTGSFEQYF
TRBV5-1	TRBJ2-5	TRBD1	NA	TGCGCCAGCAGCCCCGGGACAGGGGGCTCAGAGACCCAGTACTTC	CASSPGTGGSETQYF
TRBV11-3	TRBJ2-2	TRBD2	NA	TGTGCCAGCAGCCCGAGCGGGACGAACACCGGGGAGCTGTTTTTT	CASSPSGTNTGELFF
TRBV10-1	TRBJ2-1	TRBD2	NA	TGCGCCAGCAGCGGACTAGCGGGGAATGAGCAGTTCTTC	CASSGLAGNEQFF
TRBV28	TRBJ2-1	NA	NA	TGTGCCAGCATGGCTCTGGACTACAATGAGCAGTTCTTC	CASMALDYNEQFF
TRBV18	TRBJ1-5	NA	once	TGTGCCAGCTCACCAGAGGGGAACAATCAGCCCCAGCATTTT	CASSPEGNNQPQHF
TRBV10-2	TRBJ1-1	TRBD1	NA	TGCGCCAGCAGTGGACAGGGGGGGACTGAAGCTTTCTTT	CASSGQGGTEAFF
TRBV11-2	TRBJ1-2	NA	few	TGTGCCAGCAGCCCCCTGATGGTCCGCTACACCTTC	CASSPLMVRYTF
TRBV28	TRBJ1-4	TRBD1	few	TGTGCCAGCCACAGGGGCCGGAATGAAAAACTGTTTTTT	CASHRGRNEKLFF
TRBV2	TRBJ1-2	NA	NA	TGTGCCAGCAGTGCCGGACAGAACTATGGCTACACCTTC	CASSAGQNYGYTF
TRBV5-5	TRBJ2-7	NA	few	TGTGCCAGCAGCTTGGCCGAGGCAGGGAGTTCCTACGAGCAGTACTTC	CASSLAEAGSSYEQYF
TRBV7-2	TRBJ2-5	TRBD2	many	TGTGCCAGCAGCTTACAGCGGGATGTGGAGACCCAGTACTTC	CASSLQRDVETQYF
TRBV7-9	TRBJ1-5	NA	NA	TGTGCCAGCAGCCTAGGGCCACAAACTCAGCCCCAGCATTTT	CASSLGPQTQPQHF
TRBV4-2	TRBJ2-3	NA	few	TGTGCCAGCAGCCAAAAGGCCCAGGGCGCCCTTACAAGCACAGATACGCAGTATTTT	CASSQKAQGALTSTDTQYF
TRBV7-9	TRBJ1-2	NA	NA	TGTGCCAGCAGCTCCACACGTAACTATGGCTACACCTTC	CASSSTRNYGYTF
TRBV7-2	TRBJ1-5	NA	NA	TGTGCCAGCAGCTTACGGGGGCAGGGGCCTCAGCCCCAGCATTTT	CASSLRGQGPQPQHF
TRBV10-2	TRBJ2-3	TRBD2	NA	TGCGCCAGCAGTGCTGACGGGAGGGGAGATACGCAGTATTTT	CASSADGRGDTQYF
TRBV27	TRBJ2-7	NA	NA	TGTGCCAGCAGTTTACCGGAGACCCTATCCTACGAGCAGTACTTC	CASSLPETLSYEQYF
TRBV5-1	TRBJ2-2	TRBD1	NA	TGCGCCAGCAGGGACAGGGAACCCCCCGGGGAGCTGTTTTTT	CASRDREPPGELFF